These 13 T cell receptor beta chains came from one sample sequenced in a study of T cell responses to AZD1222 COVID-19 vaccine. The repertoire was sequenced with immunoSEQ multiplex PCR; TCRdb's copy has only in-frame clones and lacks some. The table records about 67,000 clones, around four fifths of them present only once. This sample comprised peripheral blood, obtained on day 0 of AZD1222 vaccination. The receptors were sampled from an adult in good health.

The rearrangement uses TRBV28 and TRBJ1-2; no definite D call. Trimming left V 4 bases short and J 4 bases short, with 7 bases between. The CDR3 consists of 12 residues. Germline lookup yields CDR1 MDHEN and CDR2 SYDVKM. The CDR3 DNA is TGTGCCAGCAGTTCGATTCCCTATGGCTACACCTTC. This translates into CASSSIPYGYTF.

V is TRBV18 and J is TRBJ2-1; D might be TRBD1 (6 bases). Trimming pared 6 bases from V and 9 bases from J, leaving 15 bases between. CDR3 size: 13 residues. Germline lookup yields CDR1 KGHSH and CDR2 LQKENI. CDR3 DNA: TGTGCCAGCTCCACTCCGACAGGTTCTGAGCAGTTCTTC. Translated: CASSTPTGSEQFF.

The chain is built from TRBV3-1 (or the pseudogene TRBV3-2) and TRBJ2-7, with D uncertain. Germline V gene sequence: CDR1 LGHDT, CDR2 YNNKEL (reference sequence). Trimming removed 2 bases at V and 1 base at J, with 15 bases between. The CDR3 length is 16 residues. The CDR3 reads CASSQTRYRLSYEQYF. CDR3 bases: TGTGCCAGCAGCCAAACGAGGTACCGGCTATCCTACGAGCAGTACTTC.

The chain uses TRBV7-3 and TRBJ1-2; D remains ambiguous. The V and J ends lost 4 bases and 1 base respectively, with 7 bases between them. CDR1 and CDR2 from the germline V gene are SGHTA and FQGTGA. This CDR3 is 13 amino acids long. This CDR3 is CASSYKINYGYTF. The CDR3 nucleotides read TGTGCCAGCAGCTATAAGATTAACTATGGCTACACCTTC.

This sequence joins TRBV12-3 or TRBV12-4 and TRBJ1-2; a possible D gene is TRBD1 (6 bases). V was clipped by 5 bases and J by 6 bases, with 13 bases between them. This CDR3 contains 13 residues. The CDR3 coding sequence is TGTGCCAGCAGTCAACCAGGGGCAGATGGCTACACCTTC. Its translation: CASSQPGADGYTF.

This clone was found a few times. CDR3: CASGEGIGAFF. In DNA, the CDR3 is TGTGCCAGCGGGGAGGGAATAGGAGCTTTCTTT. The chain uses TRBV28 and TRBJ1-1; D gene unclear. Trimming took 8 bases from V and 10 from J, leaving 14 bases between them. This CDR3 has 11 amino acids. Germline lookup yields CDR1 MDHEN and CDR2 SYDVKM.

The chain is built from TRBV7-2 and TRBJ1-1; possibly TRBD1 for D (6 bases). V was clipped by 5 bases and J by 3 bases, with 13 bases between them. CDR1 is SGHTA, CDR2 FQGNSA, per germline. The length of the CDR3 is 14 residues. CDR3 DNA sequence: TGTGCCAGCAGCCCACAGGGTGGGGACACTGAAGCTTTCTTT. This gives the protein CASSPQGGDTEAFF.

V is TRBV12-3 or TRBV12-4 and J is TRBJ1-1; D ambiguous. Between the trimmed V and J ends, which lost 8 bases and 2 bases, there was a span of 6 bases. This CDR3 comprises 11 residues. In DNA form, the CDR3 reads TGTGCCAGCGGGGTAAACACTGAAGCTTTCTTT. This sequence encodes CASGVNTEAFF.

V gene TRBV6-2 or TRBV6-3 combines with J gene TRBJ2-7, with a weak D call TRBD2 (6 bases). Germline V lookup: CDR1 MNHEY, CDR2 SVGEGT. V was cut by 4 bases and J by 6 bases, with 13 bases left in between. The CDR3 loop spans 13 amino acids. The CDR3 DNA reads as TGTGCCAGCAGTTTCCAGGGACTCTCCGAGCAGTACTTC. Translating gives CASSFQGLSEQYF.

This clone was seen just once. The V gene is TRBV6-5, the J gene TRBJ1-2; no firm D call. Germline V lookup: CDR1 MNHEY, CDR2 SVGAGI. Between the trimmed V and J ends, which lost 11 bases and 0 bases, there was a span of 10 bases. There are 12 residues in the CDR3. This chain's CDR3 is CAGRGANYGYTF. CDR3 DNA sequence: TGTGCCGGGCGGGGAGCTAACTATGGCTACACCTTC.

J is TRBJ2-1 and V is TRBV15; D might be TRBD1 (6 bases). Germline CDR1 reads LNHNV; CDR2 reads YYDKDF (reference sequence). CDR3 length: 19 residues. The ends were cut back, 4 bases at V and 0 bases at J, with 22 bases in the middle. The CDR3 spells CATSTRQEKLLSSYNEQFF. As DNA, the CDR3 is TGTGCCACCAGCACCCGACAGGAAAAATTGTTAAGCTCCTACAATGAGCAGTTCTTC.

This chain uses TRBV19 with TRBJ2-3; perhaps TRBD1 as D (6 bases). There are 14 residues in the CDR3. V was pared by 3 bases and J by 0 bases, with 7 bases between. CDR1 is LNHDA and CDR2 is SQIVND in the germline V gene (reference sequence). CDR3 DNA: TGTGCCAGTAGTATTCAGGGGAGCACAGATACGCAGTATTTT. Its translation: CASSIQGSTDTQYF.

The CDR3 coding sequence is TGTGCCAGCAGCTACTCCGGGACGGACACTGAAGCTTTCTTT. It encodes CASSYSGTDTEAFF. This chain joins TRBV11-2 and TRBJ1-1, with D perhaps matching TRBD1 (5 bases). V was trimmed by 4 bases and J by 3 bases, leaving 12 bases between them. Germline V gives CDR1 SGHAT, CDR2 FQNNGV. CDR3 length equals 14 residues.